This T cell receptor (beta chain) was profiled in a study of blood T cells in healthy people across ages. There are 14 residues in the CDR3. Per the germline V gene, CDR1 is ENHRY and CDR2 is SYGVKD. A second PCR of 7 to 11 cycles used a sample-barcoded 5' primer and a J-beta primer mix. TCRdb itself ran the 5' RACE reads through MiXCR, one entry per CDR3 protein. The sample carries about 1.4 million distinct CDR3 sequences, roughly 59% recorded once. The rearrangement uses TRBV10-3 and TRBJ2-5, with D unresolved. The J call may be wrong; the DNA end is better matched by TRBJ2-7. This clonotype originated in a man younger than 30 in good health. The sequenced sample was blood. CDR3 nucleotides: TGTGCCATCAGTGAGTCGATCGGCTCGTACGAGCAGTACTTC. Translating it yields CAISESIGSYEQYF.